The sequence of this TCR beta chain was determined in a study of blood T cell repertoires in COVID-19. For the study at large: The cDNA or gDNA used as material had been derived from T cells, B-cell-depleted T cells, or PBMCs.

CDR3 length equals 14 residues. Germline loops: CDR1 MDHEN, CDR2 SYDVKM. Trimming removed 6 bases from V and 4 bases from J; junction bases left unmatched: 8. Using immunoSEQ multiplex PCR, the repertoire was profiled, and TCRdb retains in-frame clones only, with some absent. The top ten hold about 7% of the sample, which has roughly 200,000 clones, around four fifths seen once. The TCR originated in a woman aged 40 to 50 with COVID-19, enrolled during active disease. The specimen was peripheral blood. The chain combines TRBV28 with TRBJ1-1; 7 bases match TRBD1. CDR3 nucleotide sequence: TGTGCCAGCAGCCTGACAGGGATCGGCACTGAAGCTTTCTTT. Its translation is CASSLTGIGTEAFF.